A selection of T cell receptor beta chains follows, all from one sample in a study of blood T cell repertoires in COVID-19. Libraries were prepared by immunoSEQ multiplex PCR; TCRdb keeps only in-frame clonotypes and omits some of them. Of some 260,000 clones listed, more than 70% were seen once; the top ten hold under 3.5%. Sequenced: peripheral blood. These receptors were taken from a woman younger than 30 with acute or convalescent COVID-19. CDR3s include the opening cysteine and the closing phenylalanine or tryptophan. Fields, in order: J gene, clone size, V gene, D gene, CDR3 DNA, CDR3 protein. D genes are given only for firm matches. Part of the rows lack a size; the others show once, few, many or a class for expanded clones.

>TRBJ1-1|-|TRBV21-1|-
TGTGCCAGCAGCAAGGCACCGAAGAACACTGAAGCTTTCTTT
CASSKAPKNTEAFF
>TRBJ2-1|-|TRBV5-1|TRBD1
TGCGCCAGCAGCATCGGACAGGGTGGGGATGAGCAGTTCTTC
CASSIGQGGDEQFF
>TRBJ2-7|-|TRBV6-4|-
TGTGCCAGCCTCGGGGACTCCTACGAGCAGTACTTC
CASLGDSYEQYF
>TRBJ2-7|-|TRBV19|TRBD2
TGTGCCAGTAGTTTAGGGGAGGGAGCCTACGAGCAGTACTTC
CASSLGEGAYEQYF
>TRBJ2-1|-|TRBV10-3|TRBD2
TGTGCCATCAGTGCTAGCGGGAACAACAATGAGCAGTTCTTC
CAISASGNNNEQFF
>TRBJ2-3|-|TRBV5-4|TRBD2
TGTGCCAGCAGCTTGGCGGGCGGGAGAACAGATACGCAGTATTTT
CASSLAGGRTDTQYF
>TRBJ1-2|once|TRBV7-2|-
TGTGCCAGCAGCTTAGACCGGGACATTGTCTATGGCTACACCTTC
CASSLDRDIVYGYTF
>TRBJ2-5|-|TRBV6-6|-
TGTGCAACGAAAAATGTCGGGGGACCTAAACAAGAGACCCAGTACTTC
CATKNVGGPKQETQYF
>TRBJ1-5|-|TRBV9|TRBD1
TGTGCCAGCAGCGGGACAGGGGTCAATCAGCCCCAGCATTTT
CASSGTGVNQPQHF
>TRBJ2-7|-|TRBV14|TRBD1
TGTGCCAGCAGCCAGACAGGGGGTAGCGAGCAGTACTTC
CASSQTGGSEQYF
>TRBJ1-1|-|TRBV5-1|-
TGCGCCAGCAGCTTGGGGGCGTTAGTGGGTAACACTGAAGCTTTCTTT
CASSLGALVGNTEAFF
>TRBJ2-7|-|TRBV5-1|TRBD2
TGCGCCAGCAGCTGGGGACTAGCGGGAATGTACGAGCAGTACTTC
CASSWGLAGMYEQYF
>TRBJ1-6|-|TRBV12-3/TRBV12-4|TRBD1
TGTGCCAGCACCCGGGACAGCCTATCTCCCCTCCACTTT
CASTRDSLSPLHF
>TRBJ2-7|-|TRBV6-5|TRBD2
TGTGCCAGCACCGACCTAGCGGGAGGGCGGGGGGAGCAGTACTTC
CASTDLAGGRGEQYF
>TRBJ1-1|-|TRBV2|-
TGTGCCAGCAGTGAACGAGGACTTTTAAACACTGAAGCTTTCTTT
CASSERGLLNTEAFF
>TRBJ2-3|-|TRBV9|TRBD1
TGTGCCAGCAGCGTATTACAGGGGAGCACAGATACGCAGTATTTT
CASSVLQGSTDTQYF
>TRBJ2-3|-|TRBV5-8|TRBD2
TGTGCCAGCAGCTTGGATCAAGGACTAGCGGGAGGCACAGATACGCAGTATTTT
CASSLDQGLAGGTDTQYF
>TRBJ2-5|few|TRBV6-6|TRBD1
TGTGCCAGCAGTAAGACAGGGGTGGAGACCCAGTACTTC
CASSKTGVETQYF
>TRBJ2-2|-|TRBV2|-
TGTGCCAGCAGTGATCGAGCGATGAACACCGGGGAGCTGTTTTTT
CASSDRAMNTGELFF
>TRBJ1-5|few|TRBV6-6|TRBD1
TGTGCCAGCAGTGGGGGGACAGGGTCCCCCAGTCAGCCCCAGCATTTT
CASSGGTGSPSQPQHF
>TRBJ2-7|-|TRBV15|TRBD2
TGTGCCACCGGCCCGGGACTAGCGGGAGAGGAGCAGTACTTC
CATGPGLAGEEQYF
>TRBJ2-1|few|TRBV9|TRBD2
TGTGCCAGCAGCGCCCGTAGCGGGGGAACGACCTCCTACAATGAGCAGTTCTTC
CASSARSGGTTSYNEQFF
>TRBJ2-7|-|TRBV30|TRBD2
TGTGCCTGGAGTGCCGGGACTAGCGGGAGGGCCTACGAGCAGTACTTC
CAWSAGTSGRAYEQYF
>TRBJ2-1|-|TRBV5-5|-
TGTGCCAGCAGCCCGGACTGGAGGTTTGGGCAGTTCTTC
CASSPDWRFGQFF
>TRBJ2-7|-|TRBV11-2|TRBD2
TGTGCCAGCAGCTCGACCACGGGACTAGCGGGAGGCCGGTACGAGCAGTACTTC
CASSSTTGLAGGRYEQYF
>TRBJ2-1|-|TRBV6-6|TRBD2
TGTGCCAGCACCGAGACTAGCGGGGTAACCTACAATGAGCAGTTCTTC
CASTETSGVTYNEQFF
>TRBJ1-1|once|TRBV30|TRBD1
TGTGCCTGGAGTGAGGGACAGCGTAGGAAAGCTTTCTTT
CAWSEGQRRKAFF
>TRBJ2-5|-|TRBV5-1|TRBD1
TGCGCCAGCAGCTCAGGAAACAGGGGGTCCTTCGAGACCCAGTACTTC
CASSSGNRGSFETQYF
>TRBJ1-1|-|TRBV30|TRBD1
TGTGCCCGCGGGACAGTCAGTGGGTATGCTGAAGCTTTCTTT
CARGTVSGYAEAFF
>TRBJ2-7|-|TRBV5-8|TRBD2
TGTGCCAGCAGCTTGAGCGGGAGAGTTCGCGAGCAGTACTTC
CASSLSGRVREQYF
>TRBJ1-2|-|TRBV5-1|-
TGCGCCAGCAGCCTGACTTCCACCCCTCCTACGTATGGCTACACCTTC
CASSLTSTPPTYGYTF
>TRBJ2-2|-|TRBV6-5|-
TGTGCCAGCGGGGACACGGGCGGGAACACCGGGGAGCTGTTTTTT
CASGDTGGNTGELFF
>TRBJ2-1|-|TRBV6-5|-
TGTGCCAGCAGTCTGGACGCGGGTGAGCAGTTCTTC
CASSLDAGEQFF
>TRBJ2-7|-|TRBV7-2|TRBD2
TGTGCCAGCAGAACCGGACTAGCGGGGTCCTACGAGCAGTACTTC
CASRTGLAGSYEQYF
>TRBJ2-7|-|TRBV3-1/TRBV3-2|TRBD2
TGTGCCAGCAGCCAACTAGCGGGAGACTCCTACGAGCAGTACTTC
CASSQLAGDSYEQYF
>TRBJ2-3|-|TRBV24-1|-
TGTGCCACCAGTGATGATCGGACAGTCACAGATACGCAGTATTTT
CATSDDRTVTDTQYF
>TRBJ2-7|-|TRBV7-8|TRBD2
TGTGCCAGCAGCTTACCCCTAGCGGGAGTATACGAGCAGTACTTC
CASSLPLAGVYEQYF
>TRBJ1-2|-|TRBV30|-
TGTGCCTGGAGTGTACTCCGGGGCTACACCTTC
CAWSVLRGYTF
>TRBJ1-1|-|TRBV10-1|TRBD1
TGCGCCAGCAGTCCGGGACAGGGGGCGCGTACTGAAGCTTTCTTT
CASSPGQGARTEAFF
>TRBJ2-7|-|TRBV6-2/TRBV6-3|-
TGTGCCAGCAGTTACTACAACCCCTACGAGCAGTACTTC
CASSYYNPYEQYF
>TRBJ1-5|-|TRBV4-3|-
TGCGCCAGCAGCCGCGGGACGGAGAGTAATCAGCCCCAGCATTTT
CASSRGTESNQPQHF
>TRBJ2-1|-|TRBV5-6|-
TGTGCCAGCAGCCAGGTCGGGAGCTCCTACAATGAGCAGTTCTTC
CASSQVGSSYNEQFF
>TRBJ2-7|-|TRBV19|-
TGTGCCAGTAGTATAGCGTGGGACAACTCCTACGAGCAGTACTTC
CASSIAWDNSYEQYF
>TRBJ2-5|-|TRBV29-1|-
TGCAGCGCTTCAGGGGTGGGGGTATGGGAGACCCAGTACTTC
CSASGVGVWETQYF
>TRBJ2-1|-|TRBV4-3|TRBD2
TGCGCCAGCAGCCTTCGGGACTACGCCTACAATGAGCAGTTCTTC
CASSLRDYAYNEQFF